The TCR beta chain described here comes from a study of beta chain features in type 1 diabetes (dated by TCRdb to the late 2010s). General notes on the study: No differences in mean age, gender distribution, total cell number or subset yield were found between patients and healthy donors. A total of 107,917,701 sorted cells were examined across all samples, and a strong correlation was observed between cell number per subset and RNA yield. In the study, TCRB repertoires of sorted circulating CD4+ T cell subsets from recently diagnosed type 1 diabetes patients were compared with those of matched healthy donors. Regulatory and stem cell-like memory subsets were isolated from only 8 patients and roughly 8 healthy donors, whereas naive and central memory subsets came from all 28 donors.

The entire isolated RNA was reverse transcribed using the High Capacity cDNA Reverse Transcription Kit, and thus expressed TCRB transcripts were sequenced. Naive, central memory and regulatory T cell samples underwent deep immunoSEQ sequencing, averaging about 3.57 million total reads per sample. After sorted cells were lysed in RLT buffer, RNA was extracted with DNase-treated RNeasy Micro or Mini kits, with the choice depending on cell number. To prevent cross-contamination, each cell subset was processed individually, whereas patient and healthy donor samples were processed jointly. The immunoSEQ multiplex PCR was used to amplify TCRB sequences from cDNA, yielding 87-bp fragments that span the CDR3 region. Amplicons were sequenced on the Illumina HiSeq platform. As for how the authors treated the data: PCR bias was computationally corrected using synthetic template baselines, reads within Hamming distance 2 were collapsed, and singletons that could not be merged were discarded. Reads were aligned against IMGT so that V, D and J genes, CDR3 length and insertions or deletions at six rearrangement sites could be assigned. Within each subset, clonotype counts were normalized to sorted cell number, and only after that were true diversity and Gini coefficients computed with the tcR R package. The overlap coefficient, calculated on TCRB nucleotide sequences, was used to measure repertoire sharing. The source is immuneACCESS, and TCRdb retained only in-frame sequences with V and J called. Part of the clones is not carried over; for the studies checked, unresolved V genes explain less than half of this, and the remainder is unexplained. V and J calls and clone size are given by that table; D and trimming were obtained from the DNA. The sample table lists under 200,000 clones, around 8% of them with a count of one. Of the sample, around 0.5% is held by the ten largest clones.

General study outcomes and caveats: PCR might favor shorter templates, but patient and control samples were amplified and corrected together, so any skew would affect both groups equally. In all four CD4+ subsets, TCRB CDR3 length was moderately but significantly shorter in type 1 diabetes patients. Naive, central memory and regulatory TCRB repertoires appeared to be more alike among patients than among healthy donors. HLA sub-analyses involved small numbers of individuals, so any influence of HLA type on TCRB rearrangement remained unresolved. Because cDNA was sequenced instead of genomic DNA, highly expressing activated cells could be over-represented, though the groups showed no difference in activation or CD3 levels. At VDJ recombination sites, patients with type 1 diabetes made fewer insertions and deleted more nucleotides, a pattern implying thymic rearrangement abnormalities.

For this clone: Its cognate antigen has yet to be identified. No base quality information exists; no much larger clone differs at one position.

From each donor, a single peripheral blood sample of about 100 mL on average was drawn into heparinised tubes. Naive, central memory, regulatory and stem cell-like memory CD4+ T cells were sorted on a BD FACSAria II using a panel including CD45RO, CCR7, CD25, CD127, CD95 and CD27. A purity above 95% was achieved for all sorted populations. PBMCs were separated immediately by Lymphoprep density gradient centrifugation and were stained directly, without being cultured. To minimize batch effects, samples were stained and sorted in pairs, one healthy donor with one patient per experiment. The germline V gene yields LGHNA for CDR1 and YSLEER for CDR2. The junction carries 14 bases between V and J, which are trimmed by 5 bases and 4 bases respectively. The CDR3 covers 14 residues, taking in both the cysteine and the phenylalanine. The CDR3 DNA has 42 bases and is translated from base 1.

The sample taken for sequencing was central memory CD4+ T cells from blood. The sequence was collected from a woman younger than 35 with type 1 diabetes. The rearrangement joined TRBV4-3 to TRBJ1-1; TRBD1 is perhaps the D gene, given 5 matching bases. The CDR3 amino acid sequence is: CASSVHRTGTEAFF. Here is the DNA: TGCGCCAGCAGCGTCCACAGGACCGGCACTGAAGCTTTCTTT.